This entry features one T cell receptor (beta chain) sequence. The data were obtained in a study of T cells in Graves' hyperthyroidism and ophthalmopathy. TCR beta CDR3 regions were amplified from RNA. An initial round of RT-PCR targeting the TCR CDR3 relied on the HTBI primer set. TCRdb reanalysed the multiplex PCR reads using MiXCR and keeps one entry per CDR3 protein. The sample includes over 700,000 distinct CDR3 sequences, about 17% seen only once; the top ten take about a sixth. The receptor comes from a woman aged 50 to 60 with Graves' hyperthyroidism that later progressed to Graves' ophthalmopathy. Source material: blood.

Here the CDR3 reads CASSQSIGVGNTIYF. In DNA form, the CDR3 reads TGTGCCAGCAGCCAATCGATAGGGGTTGGAAACACCATATATTTT. The J gene is TRBJ1-3, the V gene TRBV3-1; weak D call: TRBD1 (5 bases). CDR3 length: 15 residues. Trimming cost V 2 bases and J 3 bases, with 11 bases left between them. Germline V gives CDR1 LGHDT, CDR2 YNNKEL (reference sequence). Looking up the rest from reference TRBV3-1 and TRBJ1-3 gives the full variable domain: DTAVSQTPKYLVTQMGNDKSIKCEQNLGHDTMYWYKQDSKKFLKIMFSYNNKELIINETVPNRFSPKSPDKAHLNLHINSLELGDSAVYFCASSQSIGVGNTIYFGEGSWLTVV.